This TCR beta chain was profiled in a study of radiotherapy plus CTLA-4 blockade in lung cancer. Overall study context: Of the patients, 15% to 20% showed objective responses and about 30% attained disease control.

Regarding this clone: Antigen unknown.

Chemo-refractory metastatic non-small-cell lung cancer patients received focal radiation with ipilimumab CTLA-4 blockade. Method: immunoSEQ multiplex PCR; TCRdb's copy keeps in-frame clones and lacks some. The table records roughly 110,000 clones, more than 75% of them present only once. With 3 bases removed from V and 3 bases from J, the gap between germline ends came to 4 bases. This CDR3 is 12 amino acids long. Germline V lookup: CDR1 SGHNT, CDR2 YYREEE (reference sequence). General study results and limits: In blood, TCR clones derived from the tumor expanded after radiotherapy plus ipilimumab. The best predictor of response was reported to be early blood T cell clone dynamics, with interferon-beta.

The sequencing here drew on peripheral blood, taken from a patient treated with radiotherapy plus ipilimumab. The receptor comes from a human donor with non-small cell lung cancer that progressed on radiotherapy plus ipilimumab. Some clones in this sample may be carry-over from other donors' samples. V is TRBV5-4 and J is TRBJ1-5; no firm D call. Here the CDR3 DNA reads TGTGCCAGCAGCTGGGACAATCAGCCCCAGCATTTT. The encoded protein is CASSWDNQPQHF.